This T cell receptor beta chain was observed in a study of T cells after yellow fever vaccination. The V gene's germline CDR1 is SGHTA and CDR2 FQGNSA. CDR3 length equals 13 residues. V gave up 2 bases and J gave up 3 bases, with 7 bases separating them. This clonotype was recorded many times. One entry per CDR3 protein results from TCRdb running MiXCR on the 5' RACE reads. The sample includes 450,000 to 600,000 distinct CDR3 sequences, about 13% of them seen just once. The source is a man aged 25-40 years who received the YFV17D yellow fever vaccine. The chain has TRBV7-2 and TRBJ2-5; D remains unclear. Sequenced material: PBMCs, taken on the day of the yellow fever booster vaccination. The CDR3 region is CASSLFREETQYF. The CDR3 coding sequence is TGTGCCAGCAGCTTATTCCGGGAAGAGACCCAGTACTTC.